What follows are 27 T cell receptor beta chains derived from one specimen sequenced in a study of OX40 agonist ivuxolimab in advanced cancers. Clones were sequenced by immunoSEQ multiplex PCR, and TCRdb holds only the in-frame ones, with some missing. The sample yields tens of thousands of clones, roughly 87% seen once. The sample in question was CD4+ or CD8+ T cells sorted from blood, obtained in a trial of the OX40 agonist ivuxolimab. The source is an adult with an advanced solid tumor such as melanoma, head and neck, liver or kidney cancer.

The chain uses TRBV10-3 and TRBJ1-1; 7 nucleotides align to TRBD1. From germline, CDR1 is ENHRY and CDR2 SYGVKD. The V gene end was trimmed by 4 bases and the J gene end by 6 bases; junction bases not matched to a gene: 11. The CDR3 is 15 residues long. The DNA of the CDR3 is TGTGCCATCAGTGCGACAGGAAATCAGGGGGCTGAAGCTTTCTTT. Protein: CAISATGNQGAEAFF.

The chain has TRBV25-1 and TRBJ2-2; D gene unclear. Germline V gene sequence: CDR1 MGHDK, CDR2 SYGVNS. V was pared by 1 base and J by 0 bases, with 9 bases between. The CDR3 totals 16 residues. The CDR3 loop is CASSEFGVSNTGELFF. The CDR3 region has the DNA TGTGCCAGCAGTGAATTCGGCGTATCGAACACCGGGGAGCTGTTTTTT.

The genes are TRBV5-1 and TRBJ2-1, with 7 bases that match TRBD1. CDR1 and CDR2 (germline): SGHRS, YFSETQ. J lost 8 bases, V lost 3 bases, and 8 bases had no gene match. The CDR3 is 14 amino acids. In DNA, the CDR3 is TGCGCCAGCAGCTCCTTAACAGGGGCTGATGAGCAGTTCTTC. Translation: CASSSLTGADEQFF.

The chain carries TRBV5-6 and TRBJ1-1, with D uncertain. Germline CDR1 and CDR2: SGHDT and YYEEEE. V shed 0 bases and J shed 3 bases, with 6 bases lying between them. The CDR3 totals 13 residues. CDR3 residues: CASSLGRDTEAFF. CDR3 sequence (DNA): TGTGCCAGCAGCTTGGGTAGGGACACTGAAGCTTTCTTT.

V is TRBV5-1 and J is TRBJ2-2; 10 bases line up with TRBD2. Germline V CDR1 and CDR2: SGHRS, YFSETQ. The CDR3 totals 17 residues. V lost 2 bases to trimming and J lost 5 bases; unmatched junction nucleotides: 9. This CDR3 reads CASSFYPSGGHTGELFF. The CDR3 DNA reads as TGCGCCAGCAGCTTTTACCCTAGCGGGGGCCATACCGGGGAGCTGTTTTTT.

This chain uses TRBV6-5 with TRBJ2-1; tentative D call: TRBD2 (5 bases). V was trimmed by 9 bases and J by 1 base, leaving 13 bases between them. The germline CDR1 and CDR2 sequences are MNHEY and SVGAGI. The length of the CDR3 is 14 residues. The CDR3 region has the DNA TGTGCCAGTTCTGCGGGTGCGTCCTACAATGAGCAGTTCTTC. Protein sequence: CASSAGASYNEQFF.

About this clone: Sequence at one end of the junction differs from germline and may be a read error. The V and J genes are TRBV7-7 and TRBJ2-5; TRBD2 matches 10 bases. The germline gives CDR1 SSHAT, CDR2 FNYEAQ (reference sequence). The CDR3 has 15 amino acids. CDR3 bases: TGTGCTAGCAGCGAGGGACTAGCGCCTTCCGAGACCCAGTACTTC. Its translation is CASSEGLAPSETQYF.

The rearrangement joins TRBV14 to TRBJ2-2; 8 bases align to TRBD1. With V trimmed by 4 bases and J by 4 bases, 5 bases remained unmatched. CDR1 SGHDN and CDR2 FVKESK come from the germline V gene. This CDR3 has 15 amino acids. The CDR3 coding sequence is TGTGCCAGCAGCCCTACGGACAGGGCCACCGGGGAGCTGTTTTTT. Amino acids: CASSPTDRATGELFF. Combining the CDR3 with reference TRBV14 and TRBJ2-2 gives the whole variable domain EAGVTQFPSHSVIEKGQTVTLRCDPISGHDNLYWYRRVMGKEIKFLLHFVKESKQDESGMPNNRFLAERTGGTYSTLKVQPAELEDSGVYFCASSPTDRATGELFFGEGSRLTVL.

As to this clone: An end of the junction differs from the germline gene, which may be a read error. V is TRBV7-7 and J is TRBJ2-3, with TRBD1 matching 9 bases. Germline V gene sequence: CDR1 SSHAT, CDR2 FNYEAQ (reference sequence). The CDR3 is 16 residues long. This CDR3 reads CASSLSGTGFMDTQYF. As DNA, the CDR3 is TGTGCTAGCAGCTTATCAGGGACAGGGTTTATGGATACGCAGTATTTT. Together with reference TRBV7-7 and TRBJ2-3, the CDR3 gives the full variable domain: GAGVSQSPRYKVTKRGQDVTLRCDPISSHATLYWYQQALGQGPEFLTYFNYEAQPDKSGLPSDRFSAERPEGSISTLTIQRTEQRDSAMYRCASSLSGTGFMDTQYFGPGTRLTVL.

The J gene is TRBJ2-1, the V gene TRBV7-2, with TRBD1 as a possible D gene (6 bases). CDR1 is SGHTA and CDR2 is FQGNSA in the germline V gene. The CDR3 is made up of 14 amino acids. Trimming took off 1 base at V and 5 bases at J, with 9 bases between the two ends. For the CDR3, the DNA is TGTGCCAGCAGCTTAGACAGGGCCAACAATGAGCAGTTCTTC. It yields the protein CASSLDRANNEQFF.

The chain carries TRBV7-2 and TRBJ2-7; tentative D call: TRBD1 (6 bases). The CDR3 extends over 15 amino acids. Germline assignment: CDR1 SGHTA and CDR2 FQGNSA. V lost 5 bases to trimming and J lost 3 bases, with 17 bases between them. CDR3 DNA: TGTGCCAGCAGCCCGCCGGCCAGGGGTGGCTACGAGCAGTACTTC. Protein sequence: CASSPPARGGYEQYF. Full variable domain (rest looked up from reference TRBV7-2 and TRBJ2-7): GAGVSQSPSNKVTEKGKDVELRCDPISGHTALYWYRQSLGQGLEFLIYFQGNSAPDKSGLPSDRFSAERTGGSVSTLTIQRTQQEDSAVYLCASSPPARGGYEQYFGPGTRLTVT.

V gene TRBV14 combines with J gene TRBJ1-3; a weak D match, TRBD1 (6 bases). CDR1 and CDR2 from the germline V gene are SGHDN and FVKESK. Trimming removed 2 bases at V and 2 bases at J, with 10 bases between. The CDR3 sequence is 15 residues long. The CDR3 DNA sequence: TGTGCCAGCAGCCAATCCGGACAGACTGGAAACACCATATATTTT. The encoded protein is CASSQSGQTGNTIYF.

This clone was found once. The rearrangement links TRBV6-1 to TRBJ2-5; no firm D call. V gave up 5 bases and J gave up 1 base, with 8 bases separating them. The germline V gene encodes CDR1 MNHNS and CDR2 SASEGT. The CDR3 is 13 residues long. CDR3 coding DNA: TGTGCCAGCAGTCCAGTGGGCCAAGAGACCCAGTACTTC. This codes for CASSPVGQETQYF.

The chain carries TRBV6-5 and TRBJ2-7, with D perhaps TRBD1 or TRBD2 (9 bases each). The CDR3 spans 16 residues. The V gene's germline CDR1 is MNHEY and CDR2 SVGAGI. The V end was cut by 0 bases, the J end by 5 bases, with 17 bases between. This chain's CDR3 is CASSYSAGGTGHEQYF. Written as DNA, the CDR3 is TGTGCCAGCAGTTACTCCGCGGGAGGGACAGGGCACGAGCAGTACTTC.

In DNA, the CDR3 is TGTGCCAGCATGGGCACCCGCAACTCCTACGAGCAGTACTTC. Its translation: CASMGTRNSYEQYF. This chain connects TRBV6-5 to TRBJ2-7; D uncertain. Trimming left V 7 bases short and J 0 bases short, with 13 bases between. Germline-derived CDR1 and CDR2 are MNHEY and SVGAGI. CDR3 size: 14 residues.

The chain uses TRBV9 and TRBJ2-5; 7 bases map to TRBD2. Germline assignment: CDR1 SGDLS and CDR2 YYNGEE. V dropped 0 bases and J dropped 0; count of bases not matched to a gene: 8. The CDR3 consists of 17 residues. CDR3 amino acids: CASSVGLAGVYQETQYF. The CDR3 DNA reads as TGTGCCAGCAGCGTAGGACTCGCGGGGGTGTACCAAGAGACCCAGTACTTC.

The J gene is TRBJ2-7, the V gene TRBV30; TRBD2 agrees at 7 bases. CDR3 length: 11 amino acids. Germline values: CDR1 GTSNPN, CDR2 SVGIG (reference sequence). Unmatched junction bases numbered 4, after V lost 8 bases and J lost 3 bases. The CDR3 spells CAGGGGYEQYF. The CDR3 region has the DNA TGTGCCGGGGGGGGAGGCTACGAGCAGTACTTC.

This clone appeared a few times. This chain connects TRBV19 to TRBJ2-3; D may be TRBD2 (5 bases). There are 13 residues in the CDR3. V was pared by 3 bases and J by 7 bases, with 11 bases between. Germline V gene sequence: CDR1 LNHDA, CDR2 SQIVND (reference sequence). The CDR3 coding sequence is TGTGCCAGTAGTATGTTAGCGCGAAATACGCAGTATTTT. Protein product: CASSMLARNTQYF.

The CDR3 reads CASSLTAGVGLDTQYF. In nucleotides, the CDR3 is TGTGCCAGCAGCTTAACGGCGGGGGTGGGCCTAGATACGCAGTATTTT. This chain joins TRBV7-3 and TRBJ2-3; 7 nucleotides align to TRBD2. Germline V gene sequence: CDR1 SGHTA, CDR2 FQGTGA. The CDR3 is 16 residues long. The trim removed 0 bases at V and 5 bases at J, leaving 8 bases unmatched.

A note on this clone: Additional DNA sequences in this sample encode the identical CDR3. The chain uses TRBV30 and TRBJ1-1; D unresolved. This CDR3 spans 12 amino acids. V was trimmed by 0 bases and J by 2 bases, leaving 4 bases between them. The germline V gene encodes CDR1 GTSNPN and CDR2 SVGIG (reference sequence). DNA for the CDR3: TGTGCCTGGAGTGTACGTAACACTGAAGCTTTCTTT. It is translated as CAWSVRNTEAFF.

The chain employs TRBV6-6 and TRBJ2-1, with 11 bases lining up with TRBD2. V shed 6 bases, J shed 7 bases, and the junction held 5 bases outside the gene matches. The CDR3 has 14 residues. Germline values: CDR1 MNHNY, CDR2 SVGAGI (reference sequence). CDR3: CASRGLAVLNEQFF. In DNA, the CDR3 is TGTGCCAGCAGGGGACTAGCGGTTCTTAATGAGCAGTTCTTC.

The CDR3 spells CASSLTSRGSFF. CDR3 sequence (DNA): TGTGCCAGCAGTTTAACATCGAGGGGTTCTTTCTTT. This chain connects TRBV28 to TRBJ1-1; TRBD1 might be the D (5 bases). The CDR3 is 12 amino acids. V shed 2 bases and J shed 12 bases, with 13 bases lying between them. Germline CDR1 is MDHEN and CDR2 is SYDVKM.

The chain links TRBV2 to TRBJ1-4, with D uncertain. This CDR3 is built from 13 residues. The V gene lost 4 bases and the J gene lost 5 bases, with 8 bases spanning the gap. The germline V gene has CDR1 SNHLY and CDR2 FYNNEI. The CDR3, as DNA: TGTGCCAGCAGTGGAGCTCGAAATGAAAAACTGTTTTTT. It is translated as CASSGARNEKLFF.

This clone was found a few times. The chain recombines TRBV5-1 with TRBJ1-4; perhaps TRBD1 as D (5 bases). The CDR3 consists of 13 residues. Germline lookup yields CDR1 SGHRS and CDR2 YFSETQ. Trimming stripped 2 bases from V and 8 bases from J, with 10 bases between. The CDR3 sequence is CASSFRGEEKLFF. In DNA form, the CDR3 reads TGCGCCAGCAGCTTCCGAGGGGAAGAAAAACTGTTTTTT.

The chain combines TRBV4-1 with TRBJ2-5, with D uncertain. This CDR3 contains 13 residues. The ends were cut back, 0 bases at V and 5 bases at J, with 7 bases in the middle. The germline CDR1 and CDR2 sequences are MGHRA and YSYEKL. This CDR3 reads CASSQEARETQYF. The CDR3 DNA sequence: TGCGCCAGCAGCCAAGAAGCGCGGGAGACCCAGTACTTC.

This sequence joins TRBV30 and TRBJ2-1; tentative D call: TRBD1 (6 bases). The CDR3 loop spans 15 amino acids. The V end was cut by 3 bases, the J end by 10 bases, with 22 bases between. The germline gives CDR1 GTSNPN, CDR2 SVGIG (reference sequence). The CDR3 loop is CAWRVIQGIGKEQFF. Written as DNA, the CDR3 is TGTGCCTGGAGGGTCATACAGGGAATTGGGAAAGAGCAGTTCTTC.

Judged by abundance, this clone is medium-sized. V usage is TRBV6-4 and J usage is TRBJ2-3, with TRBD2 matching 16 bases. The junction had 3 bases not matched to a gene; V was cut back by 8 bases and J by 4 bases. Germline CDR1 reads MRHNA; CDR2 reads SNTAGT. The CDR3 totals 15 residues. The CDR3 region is CASSGTSGGADTQYF. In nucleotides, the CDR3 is TGTGCCAGCTCCGGGACTAGCGGGGGGGCAGATACGCAGTATTTT.